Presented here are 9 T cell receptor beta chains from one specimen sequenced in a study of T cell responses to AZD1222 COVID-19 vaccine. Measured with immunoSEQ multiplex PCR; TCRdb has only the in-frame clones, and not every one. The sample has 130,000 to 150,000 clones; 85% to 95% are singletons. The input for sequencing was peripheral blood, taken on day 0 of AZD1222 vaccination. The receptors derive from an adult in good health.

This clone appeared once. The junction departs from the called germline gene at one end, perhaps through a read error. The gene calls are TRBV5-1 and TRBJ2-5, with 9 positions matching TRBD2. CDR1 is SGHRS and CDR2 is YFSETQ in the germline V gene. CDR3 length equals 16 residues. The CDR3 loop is CACSLLGGGAEETQYF. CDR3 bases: TGCGCCTGCAGCTTGTTGGGCGGGGGGGCGGAAGAGACCCAGTACTTC. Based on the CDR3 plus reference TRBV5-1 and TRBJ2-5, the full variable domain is KAGVTQTPRYLIKTRGQQVTLSCSPISGHRSVSWYQQTPGQGLQFLFEYFSETQRNKGNFPGRFSGRQFSNSRSEMNVSTLELGDSALYLCACSLLGGGAEETQYFGPGTRLLVL.

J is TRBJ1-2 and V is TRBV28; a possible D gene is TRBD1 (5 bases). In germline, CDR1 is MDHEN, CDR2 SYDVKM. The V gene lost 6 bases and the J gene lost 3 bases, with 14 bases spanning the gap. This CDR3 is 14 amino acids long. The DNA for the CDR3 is TGTGCCAGCAGGAATACGGGGGGTTACTATGGCTACACCTTC. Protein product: CASRNTGGYYGYTF.

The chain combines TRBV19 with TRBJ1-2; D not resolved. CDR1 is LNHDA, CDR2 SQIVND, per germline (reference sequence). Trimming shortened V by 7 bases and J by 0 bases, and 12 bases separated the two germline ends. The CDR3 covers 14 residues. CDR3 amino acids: CASNPGGPNYGYTF. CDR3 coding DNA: TGTGCCAGTAACCCGGGAGGCCCTAACTATGGCTACACCTTC.

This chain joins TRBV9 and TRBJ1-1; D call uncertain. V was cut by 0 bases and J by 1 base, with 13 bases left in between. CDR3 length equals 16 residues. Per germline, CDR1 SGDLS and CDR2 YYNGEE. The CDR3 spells CASSVVSTRENTEAFF. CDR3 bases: TGTGCCAGCAGCGTAGTATCCACGAGGGAGAACACTGAAGCTTTCTTT. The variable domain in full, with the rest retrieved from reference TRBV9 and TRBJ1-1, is DSGVTQTPKHLITATGQRVTLRCSPRSGDLSVYWYQQSLDQGLQFLIQYYNGEERAKGNILERFSAQQFPDLHSELNLSSLELGDSALYFCASSVVSTRENTEAFFGQGTRLTVV.

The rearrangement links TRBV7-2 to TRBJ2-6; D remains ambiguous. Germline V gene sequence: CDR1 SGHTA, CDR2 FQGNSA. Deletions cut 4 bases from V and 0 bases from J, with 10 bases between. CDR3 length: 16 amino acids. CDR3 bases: TGTGCCAGCAGCTCCAACCCCAGCTCTGGGGCCAACGTCCTGACTTTC. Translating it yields CASSSNPSSGANVLTF.

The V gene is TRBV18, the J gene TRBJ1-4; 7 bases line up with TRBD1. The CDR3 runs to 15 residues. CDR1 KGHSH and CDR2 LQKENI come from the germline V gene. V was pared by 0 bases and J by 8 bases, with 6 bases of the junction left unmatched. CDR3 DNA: TGTGCCAGCTCACCACCAAGGGGGCGTCGGGAAAAACTGTTTTTT. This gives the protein CASSPPRGRREKLFF.

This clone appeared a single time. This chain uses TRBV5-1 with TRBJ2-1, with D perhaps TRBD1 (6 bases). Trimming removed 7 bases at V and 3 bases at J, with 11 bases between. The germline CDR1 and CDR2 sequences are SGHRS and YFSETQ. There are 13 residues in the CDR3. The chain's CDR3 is CASHQQGYNEQFF. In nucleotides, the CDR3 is TGCGCCAGCCACCAACAGGGCTACAATGAGCAGTTCTTC.

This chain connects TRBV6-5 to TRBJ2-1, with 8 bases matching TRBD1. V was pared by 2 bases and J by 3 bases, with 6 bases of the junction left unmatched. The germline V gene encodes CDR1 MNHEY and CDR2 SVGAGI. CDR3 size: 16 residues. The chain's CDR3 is CASSYGPGTGYNEQFF. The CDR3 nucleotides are TGTGCCAGCAGTTACGGTCCCGGGACAGGCTACAATGAGCAGTTCTTC.

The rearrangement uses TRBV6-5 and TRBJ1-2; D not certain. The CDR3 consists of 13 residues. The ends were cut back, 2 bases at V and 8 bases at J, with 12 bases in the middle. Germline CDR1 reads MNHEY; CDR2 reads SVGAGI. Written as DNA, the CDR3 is TGTGCCAGCAGTTACGACCCGGCGGGAGGCTACACCTTC. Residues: CASSYDPAGGYTF.